The clone carrying this T cell receptor (beta chain) was picked up a small number of times. This CDR3 is built from 13 residues. Germline V gene data show CDR1 as SNHLY and CDR2 as FYNNEI. V gave up 6 bases and J gave up 5 bases; unmatched junction bases: 3. Under the authors' procedure: From reference gene primer amplification, estimates of nucleated cell counts were derived. Libraries were prepared by immunoSEQ multiplex PCR; TCRdb keeps only in-frame clonotypes and omits some of them. Clone size and the V and J calls come from that table; the DNA yielded D and trimming. The sample lists some 100,000 clones; roughly 86% were seen once. The data were taken from a study of blood T cell repertoires in COVID-19. As for the study in general: Sites in the United States, Italy and Spain provided acute and convalescent COVID-19 samples. PBMCs, B-cell-depleted T cells, or T cells were the source of the cDNA or gDNA that made up the material.

The chain carries TRBV2 and TRBJ1-5; 8 nucleotides agree with TRBD1. Input material: peripheral blood. The sequence was obtained from a man between 50 and 59 years old with acute or convalescent COVID-19. For the CDR3, the DNA is TGTGCCAGCAGAGGACAGGGCGATCAGCCCCAGCATTTT. This translates into CASRGQGDQPQHF.